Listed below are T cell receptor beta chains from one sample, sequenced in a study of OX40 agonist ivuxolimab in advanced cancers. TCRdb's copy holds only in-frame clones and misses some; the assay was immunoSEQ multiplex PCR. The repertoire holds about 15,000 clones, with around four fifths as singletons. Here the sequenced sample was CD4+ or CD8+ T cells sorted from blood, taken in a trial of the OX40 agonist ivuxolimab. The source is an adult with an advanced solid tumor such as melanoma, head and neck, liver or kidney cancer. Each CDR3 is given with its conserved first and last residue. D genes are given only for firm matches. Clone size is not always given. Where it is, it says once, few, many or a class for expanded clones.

TGTGCCAGCAGCCAGAACACCGGACTAGCGGGAGAAGGGGAGACCCAGTACTTC	CASSQNTGLAGEGETQYF	TRBV11-3	TRBD2	NA	TRBJ2-5
TGTGCCAGCAGCTTCGTGACGGCCACAGATACGCAGTATTTT	CASSFVTATDTQYF	TRBV7-9	NA	NA	TRBJ2-3
TGTGCCAGCAGTAAAGTGCAGACCGGGGAGCTGTTTTTT	CASSKVQTGELFF	TRBV2	NA	NA	TRBJ2-2
TGTGCCAGCAGTTACTCAGAGACACTGTACTTC	CASSYSETLYF	TRBV6-5	NA	NA	TRBJ2-7
TGTGCCAGCAGTTTACTAGCGGGAGCCTACGAGCAGTACTTC	CASSLLAGAYEQYF	TRBV28	TRBD2	NA	TRBJ2-7
TGCGCCAGCAGCCAGACCGGGACAGGGAGACAGTTCTTC	CASSQTGTGRQFF	TRBV4-1	TRBD1	once	TRBJ2-1
TGCGCCAGCAGCCAACCGGACCTCGGCTCCTACAATGAGCAGTTCTTC	CASSQPDLGSYNEQFF	TRBV4-1	NA	NA	TRBJ2-1
TGTGCCAGTAGTATGTCGACAGGACCCGTGGAGCAGTACTTC	CASSMSTGPVEQYF	TRBV19	NA	NA	TRBJ2-7
TGTGCCATCAGTGCACCCCCGGGACAAAACACCGGGGAGCTGTTTTTT	CAISAPPGQNTGELFF	TRBV10-3	NA	few	TRBJ2-2
TGTGCCAGCAGCTACCGGGACTGGAAAAACATTCAGTACTTC	CASSYRDWKNIQYF	TRBV14	NA	NA	TRBJ2-4
TGTGCCAGCCGAAGGACTAGCGGGAGATTAGATACGCAGTATTTT	CASRRTSGRLDTQYF	TRBV28	TRBD2	once	TRBJ2-3
TGTGCCACAGGGGGTTGGGATAATTCACCCCTCCACTTT	CATGGWDNSPLHF	TRBV25-1	TRBD1	NA	TRBJ1-6
TGTGCCAGCAGCTTAGGGGGAGTTGGAACCGGGGAGCTGTTTTTT	CASSLGGVGTGELFF	TRBV13	NA	NA	TRBJ2-2
TGTGCCAGTAAAGGGCTTGGGACAGGTAAAGATGAGCAGTTCTTC	CASKGLGTGKDEQFF	TRBV25-1	TRBD1	NA	TRBJ2-1
TGTGCCAGCAGGGATAATTCGGCCACACCCCTCCACTTT	CASRDNSATPLHF	TRBV2	NA	medium-sized	TRBJ1-6
TGTGCCAGCATCCAGTCTGGGGGGACAGATTACAATGAGCAGTTCTTC	CASIQSGGTDYNEQFF	TRBV7-9	NA	once	TRBJ2-1
TGTGCCAGCAGTGATGAGGAGAACACTGAAGCTTTCTTT	CASSDEENTEAFF	TRBV2	NA	NA	TRBJ1-1
TGTGCCAGTAGTATCAGTACCGGGACAGGGGATGGGTATGGCTACACCTTC	CASSISTGTGDGYGYTF	TRBV19	TRBD1	NA	TRBJ1-2
TGTGCCAGCAGCTTAGACGGCTTCTCTGGAAACACCATATATTTT	CASSLDGFSGNTIYF	TRBV7-2	NA	NA	TRBJ1-3
TGTGCCAGCAGTTTATCAGGGGGGGCCCTTTACAATGAGCAGTTCTTC	CASSLSGGALYNEQFF	TRBV27	NA	hyperexpanded	TRBJ2-1
TGTGCCAGCAGCTGGGACGGGGTAGTGGCTGAAGCTTTCTTT	CASSWDGVVAEAFF	TRBV5-5	NA	once	TRBJ1-1
TGTGCCAGCAGCTCCCCCGGGACAGGGGTTGGTCAGGGCTACACCTTC	CASSSPGTGVGQGYTF	TRBV7-9	TRBD1	few	TRBJ1-2
TGTGCCAGCAGTTTACTCGGGTTCTATGGCTACACCTTC	CASSLLGFYGYTF	TRBV28	NA	NA	TRBJ1-2
TGCGCCAGCAGCTTCACAGGGGAGCAGTTCTTC	CASSFTGEQFF	TRBV5-1	NA	NA	TRBJ2-1
TGTGCCAGCAGCCCCGACAGGGGTGGCAATCAGCCCCAGCATTTT	CASSPDRGGNQPQHF	TRBV7-8	TRBD1	NA	TRBJ1-5
TGTGCCAGCAGCGTAACCGGGACTAGCGGCTACGAGCAGTACTTC	CASSVTGTSGYEQYF	TRBV7-2	TRBD2	NA	TRBJ2-7
TGTGCCAGCAGCCGACTAGCGGGGGCGGGGGATACGCAGTATTTT	CASSRLAGAGDTQYF	TRBV4-2	TRBD2	NA	TRBJ2-3
TGTGCCAGCAGTCGACAGGTCTCCTACGAGCAGTACTTC	CASSRQVSYEQYF	TRBV2	NA	NA	TRBJ2-7
TGTGCCAGCAGCCACCCCGCGGGGGGCCAAGAGACCCAGTACTTC	CASSHPAGGQETQYF	TRBV11-3	TRBD2	NA	TRBJ2-5
TGCGCCAGCAGCCCCGGGACTAGCGAGGAGAATGAGCAGTTCTTC	CASSPGTSEENEQFF	TRBV4-3	TRBD2	NA	TRBJ2-1
TGCGCCAGCAGCCAAGATCGAACGGCGCAGGGTTACGAGCAGTACTTC	CASSQDRTAQGYEQYF	TRBV4-1	NA	once	TRBJ2-7
TGTGCCAGCGAACTTCGGGGGGGCACTGAAGCTTTCTTT	CASELRGGTEAFF	TRBV27	NA	once	TRBJ1-1
TGTGCCAGTAGTATCGGGACAGGTAACTATGGCTACACCTTC	CASSIGTGNYGYTF	TRBV19	TRBD1	few	TRBJ1-2
TGTGCCAGCAGTGGGGACAGTAGTCTAGCCAAAAACATTCAGTACTTC	CASSGDSSLAKNIQYF	TRBV28	TRBD1	few	TRBJ2-4
TGTGCCAGTAGTATCGGGACAGGGGCTGAAAAACTGTTTTTT	CASSIGTGAEKLFF	TRBV19	TRBD1	NA	TRBJ1-4
TGTGCCACCAGCAGAGGCCTAGTGGATGAAAAACTGTTTTTT	CATSRGLVDEKLFF	TRBV15	NA	once	TRBJ1-4
TGTGCCAGCAGTGAGGGGACTAGCGGCTACGAGCAGTACTTC	CASSEGTSGYEQYF	TRBV6-1	TRBD2	NA	TRBJ2-7
TGTGCCCGCGAGGGTCGGGGAGGAACTGAAGCTTTCTTT	CAREGRGGTEAFF	TRBV2	NA	few	TRBJ1-1
TGCGCCAGCAGCCAAGATTTCTTCGGACACAACACAGATACGCAGTATTTT	CASSQDFFGHNTDTQYF	TRBV4-3	NA	NA	TRBJ2-3
TGTGCCAGCAGCTCGGGACTGTACTCTGGGGCCAACGTCCTGACTTTC	CASSSGLYSGANVLTF	TRBV7-9	NA	NA	TRBJ2-6
TGTGCCAGCAGCTTAGATATAGGAGCCCATACGCAGTATTTT	CASSLDIGAHTQYF	TRBV11-2	NA	NA	TRBJ2-3
TGTGCCAGCAGTTACACGACAGCACCCCATGGCTACACCTTC	CASSYTTAPHGYTF	TRBV6-6	NA	NA	TRBJ1-2
TGTGCCAGCAGTGAGAACAGTATAATGAGCTCCTACGAGCAGTACTTC	CASSENSIMSSYEQYF	TRBV27	NA	NA	TRBJ2-7
TGTGCCAGCCGTGGGGCGGGGGACAATGAGCAGTTCTTC	CASRGAGDNEQFF	TRBV7-3	TRBD2	NA	TRBJ2-1
TGTGCCAGCAGCTTAGTGGGACAGGGGCTAGAGACCCAGTACTTC	CASSLVGQGLETQYF	TRBV7-9	TRBD1	NA	TRBJ2-5